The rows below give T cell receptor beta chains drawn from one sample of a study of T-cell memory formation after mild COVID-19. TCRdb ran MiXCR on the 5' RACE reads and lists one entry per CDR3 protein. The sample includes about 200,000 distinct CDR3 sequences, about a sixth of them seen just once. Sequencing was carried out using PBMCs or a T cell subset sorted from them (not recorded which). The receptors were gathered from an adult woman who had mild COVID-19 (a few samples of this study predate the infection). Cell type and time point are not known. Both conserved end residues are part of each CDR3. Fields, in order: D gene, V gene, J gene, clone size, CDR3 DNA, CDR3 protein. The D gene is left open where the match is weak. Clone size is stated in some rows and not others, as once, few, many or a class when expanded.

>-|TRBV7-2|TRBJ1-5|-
TGTGCCAGCAGCCCGCAAGGAGGCGGTCGGCAGCCCCAGCATTTT
CASSPQGGGRQPQHF
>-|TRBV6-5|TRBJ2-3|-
TGTGCCAGCAGTTACTCGACGGTGGATACGCAGTATTTT
CASSYSTVDTQYF
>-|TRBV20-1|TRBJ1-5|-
TGCAGTGCTAGAGGATCAAACTTACAGCCCCAGCATTTT
CSARGSNLQPQHF
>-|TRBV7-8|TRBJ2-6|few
TGTGCCAGCAGCGTAAGGGCTAGGGGCTCTGGGGCCAACGTCCTGACTTTC
CASSVRARGSGANVLTF
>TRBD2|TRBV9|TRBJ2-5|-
TGTGCCAGCAGCTTTGGATCTAGCGGGGGAGAGACCCAGTACTTC
CASSFGSSGGETQYF
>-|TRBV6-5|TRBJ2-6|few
TGTGCCAGCAGCATGGGACGGACCTCTGGGGCCAACGTCCTGACTTTC
CASSMGRTSGANVLTF
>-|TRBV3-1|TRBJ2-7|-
TGTGCCAGCAGCCAAGAGGTACTAGCATCCTACGAGCAGTACTTC
CASSQEVLASYEQYF
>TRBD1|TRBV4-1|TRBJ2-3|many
TGCGCCAGCAGTCTCCGACAGGGGAGCACAGATACGCAGTATTTT
CASSLRQGSTDTQYF
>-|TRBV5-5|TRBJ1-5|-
TGTGCCAGCAGCTTGGGTCAGGGGCCCTTTCTTTGGCATTTT
CASSLGQGPFLWHF
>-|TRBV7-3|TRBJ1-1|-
TGTGCCAGCAGCCCCAAAGCAGGATCTTTCACTGAAGCTTTCTTT
CASSPKAGSFTEAFF
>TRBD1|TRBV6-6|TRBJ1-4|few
TGTGCCAGCAGTTCAAGGGGCACAGGGGCAACTAATGAAAAACTGTTTTTT
CASSSRGTGATNEKLFF
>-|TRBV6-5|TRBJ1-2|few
TGTGCCAGCAGTTACCGGTTCGTCGGGGTGGACGGCTACACCTTC
CASSYRFVGVDGYTF
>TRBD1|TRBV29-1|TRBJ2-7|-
TGCAGCGTTGAAGGGGACAGGGGGCGTCACGAGCAGTACTTC
CSVEGDRGRHEQYF
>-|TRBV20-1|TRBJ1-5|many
TGCAGTGCTAGGACCGATATGAGCAATCAGCCCCAGCATTTT
CSARTDMSNQPQHF
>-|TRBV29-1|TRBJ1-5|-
TGCAGCGTTGGCCCCGACGGGAATCAGCCCCAGCATTTT
CSVGPDGNQPQHF
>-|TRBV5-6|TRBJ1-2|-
TGTGCCAGCAGCCCTGGAGGTCCACTGGTGAGCTATGGCTACACCTTC
CASSPGGPLVSYGYTF
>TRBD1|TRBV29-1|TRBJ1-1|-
TGCAGCGTTGTCGGGACAGCGCCAAACACTGAAGCTTTCTTT
CSVVGTAPNTEAFF
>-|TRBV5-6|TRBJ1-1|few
TGTGCCAGCAGCTCGATCACGGGCTCCGTTGAAGCTTTCTTT
CASSSITGSVEAFF
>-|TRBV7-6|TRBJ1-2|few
TGTGCCAGCAGCTGGGGGGGTGGCTCTGGCTACACCTTC
CASSWGGGSGYTF
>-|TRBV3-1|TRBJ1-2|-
TGTGCCAGCAGCCAAGCGGGCAGCTACTATGGCTACACCTTC
CASSQAGSYYGYTF
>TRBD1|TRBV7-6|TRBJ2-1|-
TGTGCCAGCAGCTCCAGGGGGCTAAACAATGAGCAGTTCTTC
CASSSRGLNNEQFF